This T cell receptor (beta chain) was found in a study of blood T cell repertoires in COVID-19. Germline V lookup: CDR1 KGHSH, CDR2 LQKENI. The CDR3 has 13 amino acids. Trimming removed 0 bases at V and 6 bases at J, with 9 bases between. Authors' methods: How many nucleated cells were present was estimated from reference gene primer amplification. Some clones are missing from TCRdb's copy, which holds only in-frame ones; the method was immunoSEQ multiplex PCR. V, J and clone size were drawn from that table, and D and trimming were deduced from the DNA. This sample has some 90,000 clones, with around 90% found just once.

This chain joins TRBV18 and TRBJ2-7; D remains ambiguous. Sample: peripheral blood. This clonotype was sampled from a woman of 80 years or more with active or convalescent COVID-19. The CDR3 bases are TGTGCCAGCTCACCACCCCTACCCTCCGAGCAGTACTTC. It specifies CASSPPLPSEQYF.